The text below deals with one T cell receptor beta chain. Antigen unknown. The sample comes from a study of shared clonotypes between healthy human individuals. Study-level information: Samples came from a couple of female and a few male donors aged 18 to 49.

The method was immunoSEQ multiplex PCR; TCRdb's version includes in-frame clones alone and lacks a portion of them. The sample lists about 2,200,000 clones; around 93% were seen once. General observations from the study: Generation of non-shared clonotypes was less probable than generation of clonotypes shared by all four donors.

Naive-designated CD8 cells lacked CD45RO, were positively enriched for CCR7, and omitted terminally differentiated effector memory CD45RA+ cells. This CDR3 spans 16 amino acids. Trimming took 3 bases from V and 8 from J, leaving 20 bases between them. Germline V gene lookup returns CDR1 MGHDK and CDR2 SYGVNS. Sequenced: naive CD8+ T cells from PBMCs. This receptor was taken from a man between 18 and 29 years old in good health. Some clones in this sample may be carry-over from other donors' samples. V gene TRBV25-1 combines with J gene TRBJ2-1; D is uncertain. The CDR3 loop is CASSESVSRPFYEQFF. The CDR3 DNA reads TGTGCCAGCAGTGAGTCGGTTAGTAGGCCTTTTTATGAGCAGTTCTTC.